These T cell receptor beta chains were read from a single sample in a study of human T cells and chemical hapten exposure. One entry per CDR3 protein, called by TCRdb with MiXCR from the RACE reads. The sample holds about 31,000 distinct CDR3 sequences; about 7.2% are singletons and the top ten take approximately 10%. Sequencing was performed on whole blood. These receptors originate from a human donor in good health. Some clones in this sample may be carry-over from other donors' samples. Each CDR3 is given with its conserved first and last residue. Each record gives: J gene, D gene, V gene, clone size, CDR3 DNA, CDR3 protein. The D gene is left open where the match is weak. Part of the rows lack a size; the others show once, few, many or a class for expanded clones.

>TRBJ1-6|NA|TRBV6-2/TRBV6-3|many
TGTGCCAGCAATCAGGGGAGCGACGCGGTTTCACCCCTCCACTTT
CASNQGSDAVSPLHF
>TRBJ2-1|TRBD1|TRBV28|medium-sized
TGTGCCAGCAGCAGGACAGGGAGGGAGCAGTTCTTC
CASSRTGREQFF
>TRBJ2-1|NA|TRBV12-3/TRBV12-4|few
TGTGCCAGCAGTCCGGTGGGGGCGAGCTACAATGAGCAGTTCTTC
CASSPVGASYNEQFF
>TRBJ1-4|NA|TRBV28|NA
TGTGCCAGCAGTTTTAGGGCATTGAATGAAAAACTGTTTTTT
CASSFRALNEKLFF
>TRBJ2-1|TRBD2|TRBV5-4|few
TGTGCCAGCAGCCCCCAGACTAGCGTCTCCTACAATGAGCAGTTCTTC
CASSPQTSVSYNEQFF
>TRBJ1-4|NA|TRBV7-9|many
TGTGCCAGCAGCGTCGGGTCAGGGACCAATGAAAAACTGTTTTTT
CASSVGSGTNEKLFF
>TRBJ2-1|TRBD2|TRBV7-9|few
TGTGCCAGCAGCTCACCGGGACGAGCGGGAGCGGAGTTCTTC
CASSSPGRAGAEFF
>TRBJ1-6|NA|TRBV10-3|NA
TGTGCCATCAGTGAAGGGCGTAATTCACCCCTCCACTTT
CAISEGRNSPLHF
>TRBJ2-1|TRBD2|TRBV19|many
TGTGCCAGTAGTATAGAGGCAGCGGGAGAAGGTGAGCAGTTCTTC
CASSIEAAGEGEQFF
>TRBJ2-1|NA|TRBV4-1|many
TGCGCCAGCAGCCAAGATTTCTCTGGGGGCAATGAGCAGTTCTTC
CASSQDFSGGNEQFF
>TRBJ1-1|NA|TRBV12-3/TRBV12-4|NA
TGTGCCAGCAGTCCCCGGGGGAGGGCCACTGAAGCTTTCTTT
CASSPRGRATEAFF
>TRBJ2-3|TRBD2|TRBV20-1|few
TGCAGTGCACAGACTAGCGGGATCACAGATACGCAGTATTTT
CSAQTSGITDTQYF
>TRBJ1-1|NA|TRBV2|NA
TGTGCCAGCAGTGAGATTACGGACACTGAAGCTTTCTTT
CASSEITDTEAFF
>TRBJ1-5|TRBD1|TRBV5-6|many
TGTGCCAGCAGCTTGTTAAAAGTCGGACAGGTCCAGCCCCAGCATTTT
CASSLLKVGQVQPQHF
>TRBJ1-1|TRBD1|TRBV5-1|many
TGCGCCAGCGTAGCCGCGACAGGGGGCGGTTCGGACACTGAAGCTTTCTTT
CASVAATGGGSDTEAFF
>TRBJ2-1|NA|TRBV5-1|many
TGCGCCAGCAGCCCCCCCGGATCCCACAATGAGCAGTTCTTC
CASSPPGSHNEQFF
>TRBJ2-3|TRBD2|TRBV6-4|few
TGTGCCAGCAGTGACACTAGCGGGGGGGCAGATACGCAGTATTTT
CASSDTSGGADTQYF
>TRBJ1-2|TRBD1|TRBV30|NA
TGTGCCTGGAGTGTACAGGGGGTACCTAACTATGGCTACACCTTC
CAWSVQGVPNYGYTF
>TRBJ2-5|NA|TRBV23-1|many
TGCGCCAGCAGTGGAATAGAGACCCAGTACTTC
CASSGIETQYF
>TRBJ1-6|NA|TRBV7-6|many
TGTGCCAGCAGCTTAGGACATCCAGGGCCCAATTCACCCCTCCACTTT
CASSLGHPGPNSPLHF
>TRBJ2-3|TRBD2|TRBV20-1|NA
TGCAGTGCTTCCCGAAGCGGGGGGGCAGGAGATACGCAGTATTTT
CSASRSGGAGDTQYF
>TRBJ1-2|TRBD1|TRBV20-1|NA
TGCAGTGCCCGAAGGGACAGGTCGCAAGGCTACACCTTC
CSARRDRSQGYTF
>TRBJ1-1|NA|TRBV6-2/TRBV6-3|many
TGTGCCAGCAGCCCATTCACGGGAGTGACTGAAGCTTTCTTT
CASSPFTGVTEAFF
>TRBJ2-2|TRBD2|TRBV12-3/TRBV12-4|many
TGTGCCAGCAGGGTAGCGGGAGGATCCGGGGAGCTGTTTTTT
CASRVAGGSGELFF
>TRBJ2-1|TRBD1|TRBV2|NA
TGTGCCAGCACCGGGACAGGGGGCTGCAATGAGCAGTTCTTC
CASTGTGGCNEQFF
>TRBJ1-1|NA|TRBV29-1|NA
TGCAGCGTTGAATTGCGGAACACTGAAGCTTTCTTT
CSVELRNTEAFF
>TRBJ2-4|NA|TRBV28|few
TGTGCCAGCAGTTTAATCAGCGGTGTAGCCAAAAACATTCAGTACTTC
CASSLISGVAKNIQYF
>TRBJ2-1|NA|TRBV10-3|NA
TGTGCCATCAGTTTAGAAAGCTACAATGAGCAGTTCTTC
CAISLESYNEQFF
>TRBJ1-6|TRBD1|TRBV6-5|NA
TGTGCCAGCAGCTCCACCTCGACAGGGGTAAAATCACCCCTCCACTTT
CASSSTSTGVKSPLHF
>TRBJ1-3|NA|TRBV20-1|many
TGCAGTGCCAGACTGGCGGGGGGCGCAACGGGAAACACCATATATTTT
CSARLAGGATGNTIYF
>TRBJ1-5|NA|TRBV2|few
TGTGCCAGCAGCTGGGGGCAGCCCCAGCATTTT
CASSWGQPQHF
>TRBJ2-3|NA|TRBV19|many
TGTGCCAGTAGTTACACAGATACGCAGTATTTT
CASSYTDTQYF
>TRBJ2-3|NA|TRBV20-1|NA
TGCAGTGCTAGGTGGGGTGGATCCACAGATACGCAGTATTTT
CSARWGGSTDTQYF
>TRBJ1-6|TRBD1|TRBV20-1|many
TGCAGTGCTGCCGGGACAGGGGTAGGATCACCCCTCCACTTT
CSAAGTGVGSPLHF
>TRBJ2-1|NA|TRBV20-1|many
TGCAGTGTCGGACATGGCTCCTACAATGAGCAGTTCTTC
CSVGHGSYNEQFF
>TRBJ2-5|NA|TRBV21-1|many
TGTGCCAGCCCGGAGGTCGCACAGGGGATGAAGACCCAGTACTTC
CASPEVAQGMKTQYF
>TRBJ2-3|NA|TRBV7-2|many
TGTGCCAGCAGCTTTCAGACGGGACCCCGGGATACGCAGTATTTT
CASSFQTGPRDTQYF
>TRBJ1-5|NA|TRBV28|few
TGTGCCAGCAGTTTTCCCAGGGTCAGGGGCAATCAGCCCCAGCATTTT
CASSFPRVRGNQPQHF
>TRBJ2-1|TRBD2|TRBV5-4|many
TGTGCCAGCAGCTTGGGCCCAGCGGGAGGTTTGTTCTACAATGAGCAGTTCTTC
CASSLGPAGGLFYNEQFF
>TRBJ2-1|NA|TRBV5-1|few
TGCGCCAGCAGCTATACCGGGACTGGCTACAATGAGCAGTTCTTC
CASSYTGTGYNEQFF
>TRBJ2-7|TRBD2|TRBV4-3|few
TGCGCCAGCAGCCAGGGGACTAGCGGGGTCTACGAGCAGTACTTC
CASSQGTSGVYEQYF
>TRBJ2-7|NA|TRBV2|few
TGTGCCAGCAGTGAATGGCACTGGCCCTACTTC
CASSEWHWPYF
>TRBJ1-2|TRBD1|TRBV6-5|many
TGTGCCAGCAGTTATGGTGGGGCAGACAGGGGAAGAGGCTACACCTTC
CASSYGGADRGRGYTF
>TRBJ1-1|NA|TRBV12-3/TRBV12-4|many
TGTGCCAGCAGACAGGCGCCGAACACTGAAGCTTTCTTT
CASRQAPNTEAFF
>TRBJ1-2|TRBD1|TRBV29-1|few
TGCAGCGTTGCGTCCTTCCCGGACAGGGGGAACTATGGCGACACCTTC
CSVASFPDRGNYGDTF
>TRBJ2-3|TRBD1|TRBV7-9|many
TGTGCCAGCAGCTCCAGGGGGCCGGGCACAGATACGCAGTATTTT
CASSSRGPGTDTQYF
>TRBJ2-7|NA|TRBV28|many
TGTGCCAGCAGTTCCCTCGTTCTCAAGTCCTACGAGCAGTACTTC
CASSSLVLKSYEQYF
>TRBJ2-7|TRBD2|TRBV5-1|NA
TGCGCCAGCAGCTGGGGACTAACCTACGAGCAGTACTTC
CASSWGLTYEQYF